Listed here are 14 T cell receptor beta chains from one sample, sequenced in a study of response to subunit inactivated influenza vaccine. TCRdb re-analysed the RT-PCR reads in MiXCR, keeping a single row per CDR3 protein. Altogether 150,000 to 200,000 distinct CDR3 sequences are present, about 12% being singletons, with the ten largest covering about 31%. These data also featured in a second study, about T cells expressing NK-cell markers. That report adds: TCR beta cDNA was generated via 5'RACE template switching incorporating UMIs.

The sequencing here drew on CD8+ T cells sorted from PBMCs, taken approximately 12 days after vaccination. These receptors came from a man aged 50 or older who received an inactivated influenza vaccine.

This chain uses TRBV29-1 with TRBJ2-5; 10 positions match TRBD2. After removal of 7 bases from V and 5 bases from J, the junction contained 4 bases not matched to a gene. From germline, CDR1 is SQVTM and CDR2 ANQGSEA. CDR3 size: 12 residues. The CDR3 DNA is TGCAGCGCCCTAGCGGGGGTCGAGACCCAGTACTTC. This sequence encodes CSALAGVETQYF.

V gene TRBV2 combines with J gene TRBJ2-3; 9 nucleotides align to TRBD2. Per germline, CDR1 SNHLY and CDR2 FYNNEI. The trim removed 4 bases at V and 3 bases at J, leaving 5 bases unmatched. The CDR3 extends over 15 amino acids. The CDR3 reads CASSVSGRRTDTQYF. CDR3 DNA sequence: TGTGCCAGCAGTGTCAGCGGGAGGAGGACAGATACGCAGTATTTT.

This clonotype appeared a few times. The CDR3 DNA follows: TGTGCCAGCAGTCGGACAGGGTTTAGCCAATACAATGAGCAGTTCTTC. Its protein product is CASSRTGFSQYNEQFF. The V call is TRBV2, the J call TRBJ2-1; TRBD1 aligns across 8 bases. The CDR3 extends over 16 amino acids. Looked up from germline, CDR1 is SNHLY and CDR2 is FYNNEI. V dropped 5 bases and J dropped 4; count of bases not matched to a gene: 10.

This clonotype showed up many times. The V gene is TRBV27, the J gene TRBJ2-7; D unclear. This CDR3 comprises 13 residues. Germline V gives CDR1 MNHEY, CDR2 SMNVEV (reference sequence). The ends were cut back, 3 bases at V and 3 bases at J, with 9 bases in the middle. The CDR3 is CASSFGSVYEQYF. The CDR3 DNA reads TGTGCCAGCAGTTTCGGGTCGGTCTACGAGCAGTACTTC.

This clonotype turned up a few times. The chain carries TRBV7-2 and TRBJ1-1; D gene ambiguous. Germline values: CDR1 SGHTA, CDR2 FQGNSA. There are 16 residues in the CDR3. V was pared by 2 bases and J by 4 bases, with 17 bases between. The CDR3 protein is CASSLTFYREGTEAFF. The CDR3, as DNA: TGTGCCAGCAGCTTAACCTTCTACCGGGAGGGCACTGAAGCTTTCTTT.

The CDR3 here is CASSLAGSGGPTYEQYF. DNA for the CDR3: TGTGCCAGCAGCTTGGCTGGTAGCGGGGGCCCTACCTACGAGCAGTACTTC. The chain uses TRBV5-4 and TRBJ2-7; the match to TRBD2 covers 9 bases. The CDR3 length is 17 residues. With V trimmed by 0 bases and J by 2 bases, 9 bases remained unmatched. Germline V gives CDR1 SGHNT, CDR2 YYREEE (reference sequence).

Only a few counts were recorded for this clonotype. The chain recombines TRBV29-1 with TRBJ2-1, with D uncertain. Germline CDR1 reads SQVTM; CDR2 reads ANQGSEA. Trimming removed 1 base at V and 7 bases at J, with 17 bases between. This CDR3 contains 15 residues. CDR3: CSVEVTEPPPNEQFF. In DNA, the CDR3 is TGCAGCGTTGAAGTTACGGAGCCCCCCCCGAATGAGCAGTTCTTC.

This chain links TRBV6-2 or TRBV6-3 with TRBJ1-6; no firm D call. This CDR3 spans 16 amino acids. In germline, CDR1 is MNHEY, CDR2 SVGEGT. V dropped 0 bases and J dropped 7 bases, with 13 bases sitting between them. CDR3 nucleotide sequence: TGTGCCAGCAGTTACTCTCGGGGATTCGGCAATTCACCCCTCCACTTT. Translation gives CASSYSRGFGNSPLHF.

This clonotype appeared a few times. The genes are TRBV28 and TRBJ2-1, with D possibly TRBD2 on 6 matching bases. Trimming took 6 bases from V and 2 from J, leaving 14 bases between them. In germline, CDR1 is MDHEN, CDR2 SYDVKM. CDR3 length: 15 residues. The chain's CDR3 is CASSLADYPYNEQFF. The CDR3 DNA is TGTGCCAGCAGCTTAGCGGACTATCCCTACAATGAGCAGTTCTTC. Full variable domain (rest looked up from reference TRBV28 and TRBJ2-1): DVKVTQSSRYLVKRTGEKVFLECVQDMDHENMFWYRQDPGLGLRLIYFSYDVKMKEKGDIPEGYSVSREKKERFSLILESASTNQTSMYLCASSLADYPYNEQFFGPGTRLTVL.

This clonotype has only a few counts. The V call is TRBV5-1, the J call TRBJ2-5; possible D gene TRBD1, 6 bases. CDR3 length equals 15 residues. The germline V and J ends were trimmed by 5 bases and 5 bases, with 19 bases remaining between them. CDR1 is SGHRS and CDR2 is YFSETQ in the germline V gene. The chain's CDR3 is CASRHGQSEIETQYF. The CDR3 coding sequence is TGCGCCAGCAGACACGGACAGAGTGAGATTGAGACCCAGTACTTC.

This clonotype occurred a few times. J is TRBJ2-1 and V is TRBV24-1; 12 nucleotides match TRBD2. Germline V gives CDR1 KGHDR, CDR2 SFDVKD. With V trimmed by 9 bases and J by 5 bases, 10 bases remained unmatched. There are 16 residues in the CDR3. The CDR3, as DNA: TGTGCCACCGAAGGAACTAGCGGGAGGCCAAACAATGAGCAGTTCTTC. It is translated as CATEGTSGRPNNEQFF.

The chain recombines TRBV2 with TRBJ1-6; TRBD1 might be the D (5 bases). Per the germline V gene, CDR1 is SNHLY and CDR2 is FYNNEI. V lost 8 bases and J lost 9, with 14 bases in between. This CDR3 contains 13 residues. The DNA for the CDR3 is TGTGCCAGCCATCCGGGGGGACTTTCACCCCTCCACTTT. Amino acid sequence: CASHPGGLSPLHF.

The CDR3 region is CSVGQGSEKLFF. DNA for the CDR3: TGCAGCGTTGGACAGGGCAGTGAAAAACTGTTTTTT. The genes are TRBV29-1 and TRBJ1-4; TRBD1 matches 7 bases. The CDR3 is made up of 12 amino acids. Germline V gives CDR1 SQVTM, CDR2 ANQGSEA. The V gene end was trimmed by 4 bases and the J gene end by 7 bases; junction bases not matched to a gene: 3.

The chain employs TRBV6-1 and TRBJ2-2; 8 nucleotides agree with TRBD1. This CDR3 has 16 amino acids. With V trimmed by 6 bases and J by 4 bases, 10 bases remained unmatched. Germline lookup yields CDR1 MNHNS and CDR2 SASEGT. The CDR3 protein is CASSPWQGAGTGELFF. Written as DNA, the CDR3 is TGTGCCAGCAGCCCCTGGCAGGGGGCAGGCACCGGGGAGCTGTTTTTT.